The clone carrying this TCR beta chain was counted at least ten times. Described time point: healthy volunteer bleed at 6 weeks. Whole blood that had not been fractionated was the source of extracted total RNA. The data were obtained in a study of human T cells and chemical hapten exposure. The study used a library that attached unique molecular identifiers to individual cDNA molecules. Methods used by the authors: With a range of about 23,224 to 700,000, the median per sample was roughly 91,000 TCRs. One entry per CDR3 protein, called by TCRdb with MiXCR from the RACE reads. The V and J calls, along with clone size, are taken from TCRdb and not from the paper's own processing. In the table there are around 47,000 distinct CDR3 sequences, around 4% of which are singletons. This CDR3 spans 15 amino acids. The V gene's germline CDR1 is SGHTA and CDR2 FQGNSA. V lost 1 base and J 0 bases, leaving 9 bases between the germline ends.

The sequence was obtained from a human donor in good health. Some clones in this sample may be carry-over from other donors' samples. The chain couples TRBV7-2 to TRBJ2-5; no clear D gene. Specimen: whole blood. The CDR3 loop reads CASSLVWAHQETQYF. The CDR3 bases are TGTGCCAGCAGCTTAGTCTGGGCCCACCAAGAGACCCAGTACTTC.